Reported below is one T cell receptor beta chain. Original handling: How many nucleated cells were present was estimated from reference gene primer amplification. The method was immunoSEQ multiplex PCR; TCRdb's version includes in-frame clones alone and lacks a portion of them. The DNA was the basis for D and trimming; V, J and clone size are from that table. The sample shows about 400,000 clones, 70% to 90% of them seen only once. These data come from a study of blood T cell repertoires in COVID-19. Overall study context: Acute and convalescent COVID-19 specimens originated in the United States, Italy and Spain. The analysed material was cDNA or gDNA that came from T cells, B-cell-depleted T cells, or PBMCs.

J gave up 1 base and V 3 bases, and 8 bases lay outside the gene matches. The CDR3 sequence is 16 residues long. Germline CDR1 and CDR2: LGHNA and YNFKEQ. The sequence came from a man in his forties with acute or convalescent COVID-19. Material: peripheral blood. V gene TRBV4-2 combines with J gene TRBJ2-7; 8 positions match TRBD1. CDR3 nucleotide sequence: TGTGCCAGCAGCCAGGGGCGGGACAGGTCATCCTACGAGCAGTACTTC. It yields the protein CASSQGRDRSSYEQYF.